The 21 T cell receptor beta chains in this list originate from one sample, sequenced in a study of OX40 agonist ivuxolimab in advanced cancers. The assay was immunoSEQ multiplex PCR, and TCRdb's table has in-frame clones only and misses some. The repertoire holds 14,000 or so clones, with just under 90% as singletons. Sequencing was performed on CD4+ or CD8+ T cells sorted from blood, taken in a trial of the OX40 agonist ivuxolimab. All receptors derive from an adult with an advanced solid tumor such as melanoma, head and neck, liver or kidney cancer.

The gene calls are TRBV11-2 and TRBJ1-4, with a possible D match to TRBD1 (5 bases). The CDR3 extends over 17 amino acids. V lost 0 bases and J lost 1, with 12 bases in between. Germline CDR1 and CDR2: SGHAT and FQNNGV. CDR3: CASSLDGGTVTNEKLFF. CDR3 in DNA: TGTGCCAGCAGCTTAGATGGCGGGACGGTAACTAATGAAAAACTGTTTTTT.

The CDR3 nucleotides read TGTGCCAGCAACCACAGGGGTCGAAATTCACCCCTCCACTTT. Residues: CASNHRGRNSPLHF. This chain uses TRBV6-5 with TRBJ1-6; 7 bases align to TRBD1. V shed 7 bases and J 7 bases; nucleotides not matched to a gene: 7. Germline V gene data show CDR1 as MNHEY and CDR2 as SVGAGI. This CDR3 spans 14 amino acids.

The gene calls are TRBV19 and TRBJ2-1, with D perhaps matching TRBD1 (5 bases). The CDR3 totals 16 residues. Germline values: CDR1 LNHDA, CDR2 SQIVND (reference sequence). V was trimmed by 3 bases and J by 5 bases, leaving 17 bases between them. Here the CDR3 reads CASSMQGVGADNEQFF. The CDR3 bases are TGTGCCAGTAGTATGCAGGGTGTTGGGGCGGACAATGAGCAGTTCTTC.

J is TRBJ2-3 and V is TRBV11-3, with 7 bases that match TRBD2. V lost 1 base to trimming and J lost 0 bases; unmatched junction nucleotides: 4. Germline assignment: CDR1 SGHNT and CDR2 YENEEA. The CDR3 length is 16 residues. The CDR3: CASSLAAGSSTDTQYF. The DNA of the CDR3 is TGTGCCAGCAGCTTAGCAGCGGGGTCTAGCACAGATACGCAGTATTTT.

The chain has TRBV7-2 and TRBJ2-7; 12 nucleotides line up with TRBD2. V lost 1 base and J lost 7; bases outside the gene matches: 2. The CDR3 totals 14 residues. Germline V gene lookup returns CDR1 SGHTA and CDR2 FQGNSA. CDR3 sequence (DNA): TGTGCCAGCAGCTTAGGACTAGCGGGGGATGAGCAGTACTTC. Its protein product is CASSLGLAGDEQYF.

V and J are TRBV11-3 and TRBJ2-5; D might be TRBD1 (6 bases). V shed 5 bases and J shed 1 base, with 8 bases lying between them. The CDR3 totals 13 residues. Germline CDR1 SGHNT, CDR2 YENEEA. DNA for the CDR3: TGTGCCAGCAGCAAGGACAGCCAAGAGACCCAGTACTTC. It translates to CASSKDSQETQYF.

The rearrangement uses TRBV6-5 and TRBJ2-3; D may match TRBD1 or TRBD2 (6 bases each). V lost 0 bases, J lost 7 bases, and 14 bases lay in between. In germline, CDR1 is MNHEY, CDR2 SVGAGI. This CDR3 is built from 15 residues. DNA for the CDR3: TGTGCCAGCAGTTACTCAGGGGGGCCACGCAATACGCAGTATTTT. This gives the protein CASSYSGGPRNTQYF.

V gene TRBV14 combines with J gene TRBJ1-2, with D uncertain. The CDR3 is 15 residues long. V lost 0 bases to trimming and J lost 8 bases, with 16 bases between them. Germline loops: CDR1 SGHDN, CDR2 FVKESK. CDR3 amino acids: CASSQDRTVSYGYTF. As DNA, the CDR3 is TGTGCCAGCAGCCAAGATAGAACAGTGTCGTACGGCTACACCTTC.

The chain combines TRBV27 with TRBJ2-1; D is perhaps TRBD2 (6 bases). Germline CDR1 and CDR2: MNHEY and SMNVEV (reference sequence). The V end was cut by 3 bases, the J end by 0 bases, with 12 bases between. This CDR3 has 16 residues. Here the CDR3 reads CASSLGTSPSYNEQFF. CDR3 DNA: TGTGCCAGCAGTTTGGGCACTAGCCCCTCCTACAATGAGCAGTTCTTC.

This chain connects TRBV29-1 to TRBJ2-5, with TRBD2 matching 13 bases. The V segment lost 5 bases and the J segment 2 bases; nucleotides outside the gene matches: 8. The CDR3 sequence is 16 residues long. Germline lookup yields CDR1 SQVTM and CDR2 ANQGSEA. The DNA for the CDR3 is TGCAGCGTTTCTGTCGGACTAGCGGGGGATCAAGAGACCCAGTACTTC. Protein sequence: CSVSVGLAGDQETQYF. Together with reference TRBV29-1 and TRBJ2-5, the CDR3 gives the full variable domain: SAVISQKPSRDICQRGTSLTIQCQVDSQVTMMFWYRQQPGQSLTLIATANQGSEATYESGFVIDKFPISRPNLTFSTLTVSNMSPEDSSIYLCSVSVGLAGDQETQYFGPGTRLLVL.

V and J are TRBV1 and TRBJ2-4; the table's D gene call, TRBD2, was not cross checked with the DNA. TRBV1 represents a pseudogene. The CDR3 consists of 14 residues. CDR3 sequence reads: CTSSGAGGKNIQYF. The CDR3 DNA is TGCACCAGCAGCGGAGCGGGGGGGAAAAACATTCAGTACTTC.

This clone was recorded a few times. The V gene is TRBV19, the J gene TRBJ1-1; perhaps TRBD1 as D (6 bases). Trimming pared 7 bases from V and 0 bases from J, leaving 12 bases between. Germline V gives CDR1 LNHDA, CDR2 SQIVND (reference sequence). The CDR3 is 14 residues long. This chain's CDR3 is CASTRGGLNTEAFF. The CDR3 DNA sequence: TGTGCCAGTACCCGGGGGGGCTTGAACACTGAAGCTTTCTTT.

This clone was seen a few times. This chain links TRBV5-8 with TRBJ1-1; tentative D call: TRBD1 (6 bases). Trimming pared 4 bases from V and 11 bases from J, leaving 18 bases between. CDR1 and CDR2 (germline): SGHTS, YDEGEE. CDR3 length equals 13 residues. The DNA for the CDR3 is TGTGCCAGCAGCCGTGGCTCGGGTGACAGGGCTTTCTTT. Residues: CASSRGSGDRAFF.

The chain combines TRBV5-6 with TRBJ1-6; a possible D gene is TRBD1 (5 bases). Deletions cut 4 bases from V and 7 bases from J, with 12 bases between. From germline, CDR1 is SGHDT and CDR2 YYEEEE. This CDR3 comprises 14 residues. CDR3: CASSAGLRNSPLHF. For the CDR3, the DNA is TGTGCCAGCAGCGCGGGACTCCGAAATTCACCCCTCCACTTT. Together with reference TRBV5-6 and TRBJ1-6, the CDR3 gives the full variable domain: DAGVTQSPTHLIKTRGQQVTLRCSPKSGHDTVSWYQQALGQGPQFIFQYYEEEERQRGNFPDRFSGHQFPNYSSELNVNALLLGDSALYLCASSAGLRNSPLHFGNGTRLTVT.

This clone counts as large. This chain links TRBV12-5 with TRBJ1-5; 9 bases map to TRBD1. The germline CDR1 and CDR2 sequences are LGHNT and FRNRAP. This CDR3 contains 16 residues. The ends lost 9 bases at V and 2 bases at J; junction bases unmatched: 11. As DNA, the CDR3 is TGTGCTAGCCGGGACAGGGAGCAGGGAGGCAATCAGCCCCAGCATTTT. This gives the protein CASRDREQGGNQPQHF. Combining the CDR3 with reference TRBV12-5 and TRBJ1-5 gives the whole variable domain DARVTQTPRHKVTEMGQEVTMRCQPILGHNTVFWYRQTMMQGLELLAYFRNRAPLDDSGMPKDRFSAEMPDATLATLKIQPSEPRDSAVYFCASRDREQGGNQPQHFGDGTRLSIL.

The chain recombines TRBV19 with TRBJ1-4; D possibly corresponds to TRBD1 (5 bases). V was clipped by 3 bases and J by 8 bases, with 22 bases between them. The CDR3 extends over 17 amino acids. The V gene's germline CDR1 is LNHDA and CDR2 SQIVND (reference sequence). The DNA of the CDR3 is TGTGCCAGTAGTATGACCCCCCTCAGGAACGGGGGGGAAAAACTGTTTTTT. Translating it yields CASSMTPLRNGGEKLFF.

In this sample, this clone turned up once. The chain joins TRBV5-6 to TRBJ2-2; no clear D. The CDR3 spans 12 residues. Germline V gives CDR1 SGHDT, CDR2 YYEEEE. V was shortened by 1 base and J by 11 bases, with 9 bases between the two germline ends. The CDR3 nucleotides read TGTGCCAGCAGCTTGCTCGGAGATGAGCTGTTTTTT. Translating gives CASSLLGDELFF. Full variable domain (remainder filled in from reference TRBV5-6 and TRBJ2-2): DAGVTQSPTHLIKTRGQQVTLRCSPKSGHDTVSWYQQALGQGPQFIFQYYEEEERQRGNFPDRFSGHQFPNYSSELNVNALLLGDSALYLCASSLLGDELFFGEGSRLTVL.

The chain links TRBV2 to TRBJ1-5; D unresolved. CDR3 length: 14 amino acids. The V end lost 1 base, the J end lost 6 bases, and 10 bases lay between the germline ends. The germline gives CDR1 SNHLY, CDR2 FYNNEI. The CDR3 DNA is TGTGCCAGCAGTGAAGATCAAATGGGTCAGCCCCAGCATTTT. It yields the protein CASSEDQMGQPQHF.

CDR3 region: CASTGGMNTEAFF. The CDR3 DNA follows: TGTGCCAGTACAGGGGGTATGAACACTGAAGCTTTCTTT. V and J are TRBV6-6 and TRBJ1-1, with TRBD1 matching 8 bases. V gave up 9 bases and J gave up 0 bases; unmatched junction bases: 3. The CDR3 consists of 13 residues. The germline V gene encodes CDR1 MNHNY and CDR2 SVGAGI (reference sequence).

V is TRBV10-3 and J is TRBJ2-7; 8 nucleotides line up with TRBD2. Trimming at V came to 7 bases and at J to 6 bases, leaving 11 bases not matched to a gene. CDR3 size: 14 residues. CDR1 is ENHRY and CDR2 is SYGVKD in the germline V gene. The CDR3: CAIMASGTRGEQYF. The CDR3 DNA reads as TGTGCCATCATGGCCTCCGGGACTAGAGGCGAGCAGTACTTC.

This clone was found once. The chain carries TRBV4-3 and TRBJ2-7; 9 nucleotides line up with TRBD2. The CDR3 loop spans 16 amino acids. The V gene end was trimmed by 2 bases and the J gene end by 5 bases; junction bases not matched to a gene: 10. Germline V gene data show CDR1 as LGHNA and CDR2 as YSLEER. The CDR3 reads CASSQTLELAGNEQYF. CDR3 bases: TGCGCCAGCAGCCAAACCCTCGAACTAGCGGGCAACGAGCAGTACTTC.